These 27 T cell receptor beta chains came from one sample sequenced in a study of shared clonotypes between healthy human individuals. TCRdb's copy holds only in-frame clones and misses some; the assay was immunoSEQ multiplex PCR. The sample yields 1.5 million to 2.5 million clones, approximately 94% seen once. Naive CD8 cells, CD45RO-negative and positively selected for CCR7, excluded terminally differentiated effector memory CD45RA+ cells. The sequencing input was naive CD8+ T cells sorted from blood. These receptors were obtained from a man between 18 and 29 years old in good health.

The chain links TRBV2 to TRBJ2-1, with 11 bases lining up with TRBD2. The V segment lost 4 bases and the J segment 1 base; nucleotides outside the gene matches: 9. The germline V gene encodes CDR1 SNHLY and CDR2 FYNNEI. The CDR3 loop spans 18 amino acids. The CDR3: CASSAPTSGATSYNEQFF. The CDR3 DNA reads TGTGCCAGCAGTGCACCGACTAGCGGGGCAACTTCCTACAATGAGCAGTTCTTC. Supplemented by reference TRBV2 and TRBJ2-1, the full variable domain reads EPEVTQTPSHQVTQMGQEVILRCVPISNHLYFYWYRQILGQKVEFLVSFYNNEISEKSEIFDDQFSVERPDGSNFTLKIRSTKLEDSAMYFCASSAPTSGATSYNEQFFGPGTRLTVL.

This clone was picked up one time. V is TRBV29-1 and J is TRBJ2-5; D may be TRBD2 (5 bases). The germline V gene has CDR1 SQVTM and CDR2 ANQGSEA. The CDR3 sequence is 15 residues long. Trimming took 0 bases from V and 5 from J, leaving 16 bases between them. The CDR3 is CSVEEHGMGQETQYF. The CDR3 DNA is TGCAGCGTTGAAGAACACGGGATGGGCCAGGAGACCCAGTACTTC.

The chain joins TRBV7-9 to TRBJ2-3; TRBD1 matches 9 bases. The CDR3 loop spans 17 amino acids. Germline CDR1 is SEHNR and CDR2 is FQNEAQ (reference sequence). With V trimmed by 5 bases and J by 5 bases, 14 bases remained unmatched. The CDR3 sequence: CASSHLKGQGKGDTQYF. In nucleotides, the CDR3 is TGTGCCAGCAGCCATCTAAAGGGACAGGGAAAAGGAGATACGCAGTATTTT.

The J gene is TRBJ1-6, the V gene TRBV2; D remains unclear. CDR3 size: 17 residues. Germline assignment: CDR1 SNHLY and CDR2 FYNNEI. V was shortened by 4 bases and J by 5 bases, with 18 bases between the two germline ends. CDR3 sequence (DNA): TGTGCCAGCAGTGGGTTCTCAGCGGGCTCTAATAATTCACCCCTCCACTTT. It is translated as CASSGFSAGSNNSPLHF.

CDR3 sequence: CASSKPLLREASYEQYF. The CDR3, as DNA: TGTGCCAGCAGCAAACCACTTCTTCGGGAGGCCTCCTACGAGCAGTACTTC. V and J are TRBV5-5 and TRBJ2-7; 7 bases align to TRBD2. Germline CDR1 reads SGHKS; CDR2 reads YYEKEE (reference sequence). The trim removed 4 bases at V and 0 bases at J, leaving 13 bases unmatched. The CDR3 runs to 17 residues. Looking up the rest from reference TRBV5-5 and TRBJ2-7 gives the full variable domain: DAGVTQSPTHLIKTRGQQVTLRCSPISGHKSVSWYQQVLGQGPQFIFQYYEKEERGRGNFPDRFSARQFPNYSSELNVNALLLGDSALYLCASSKPLLREASYEQYFGPGTRLTVT.

V is TRBV5-1 and J is TRBJ2-7; weak D call: TRBD1 (6 bases). The germline gives CDR1 SGHRS, CDR2 YFSETQ. This CDR3 region has 14 residues. Trimming removed 6 bases at V and 2 bases at J, with 15 bases between. CDR3 nucleotide sequence: TGCGCCAGCAACCCTACAGGGAGCCCCTACGAGCAGTACTTC. This gives the protein CASNPTGSPYEQYF.

This clone showed up just once. The chain recombines TRBV10-3 with TRBJ2-5; 13 positions agree with TRBD2. Trimming removed 7 bases from V and 5 bases from J; junction bases left unmatched: 4. Germline loops: CDR1 ENHRY, CDR2 SYGVKD. This CDR3 contains 14 residues. The CDR3 nucleotides read TGTGCCATCATGGGGACTAGCGGGACGGAGACCCAGTACTTC. The encoded protein is CAIMGTSGTETQYF.

CDR3: CAISEAVTNTEAFF. As DNA, the CDR3 is TGTGCCATCAGTGAGGCCGTTACAAACACTGAAGCTTTCTTT. This chain joins TRBV10-3 and TRBJ1-1; no firm D call. With 2 bases removed from V and 2 bases from J, the gap between germline ends came to 9 bases. Germline V CDR1 and CDR2: ENHRY, SYGVKD. This CDR3 region has 14 residues.

Concerning this clone itself: The sample has other DNA sequences that encode this CDR3 too. The J gene is TRBJ2-7, the V gene TRBV19, with 8 bases identical to TRBD1. Germline CDR1 and CDR2: LNHDA and SQIVND (reference sequence). V trimming: 6 bases; J trimming: 5 bases; junction bases outside the gene matches: 3. CDR3 length: 12 amino acids. This chain's CDR3 is CASSGQGHEQYF. The CDR3 DNA sequence: TGTGCCAGTAGCGGACAGGGCCACGAGCAGTACTTC.

The chain is built from TRBV5-8 and TRBJ1-2, with D perhaps TRBD1 (6 bases). Looked up from germline, CDR1 is SGHTS and CDR2 is YDEGEE. The length of the CDR3 is 17 residues. V lost 0 bases and J 9 bases, leaving 24 bases between the germline ends. The CDR3 protein is CASSLGARDTRFARYTF. CDR3 nucleotides: TGTGCCAGCAGCTTGGGGGCCCGGGACACTCGTTTTGCGCGCTACACCTTC.

The J gene is TRBJ2-2, the V gene TRBV19; 9 bases map to TRBD1. The germline V gene encodes CDR1 LNHDA and CDR2 SQIVND (reference sequence). With 11 bases clipped from V and 4 bases from J, the junction kept 5 bases outside the gene matches. CDR3 size: 13 residues. In nucleotides, the CDR3 is TGTGCCGCGGGACAGGGAATCACCGGGGAGCTGTTTTTT. Protein sequence: CAAGQGITGELFF. The variable domain in full, completed from reference TRBV19 and TRBJ2-2, reads DGGITQSPKYLFRKEGQNVTLSCEQNLNHDAMYWYRQDPGQGLRLIYYSQIVNDFQKGDIAEGYSVSREKKESFPLTVTSAQKNPTAFYLCAAGQGITGELFFGEGSRLTVL.

The chain has TRBV11-2 and TRBJ2-3; D is tentatively TRBD1 or TRBD2 (5 bases each). Germline CDR1 SGHAT, CDR2 FQNNGV. The CDR3 spans 14 residues. V was clipped by 1 base and J by 6 bases, with 11 bases between them. The CDR3 sequence is CASSLGDPPDTQYF. The CDR3 DNA is TGTGCCAGCAGCTTAGGGGACCCCCCGGATACGCAGTATTTT.

The chain employs TRBV5-1 and TRBJ1-2, with D possibly TRBD1 on 5 matching bases. The CDR3 has 16 residues. Trimming left V 4 bases short and J 1 base short, with 17 bases between. In germline, CDR1 is SGHRS, CDR2 YFSETQ. CDR3 bases: TGCGCCAGCAGCCCCTGGGACGGAGGAATTAACTATGGCTACACCTTC. Translated, it gives CASSPWDGGINYGYTF.

The rearrangement joins TRBV2 to TRBJ2-1; tentative D call: TRBD2 (5 bases). The V end was cut by 2 bases, the J end by 5 bases, with 28 bases between. Germline assignment: CDR1 SNHLY and CDR2 FYNNEI. The CDR3 has 20 residues. The CDR3 DNA reads TGTGCCAGCAGTGAAACGGCGGGTTCCTTTATGAGGGTTCTCGACAATGAGCAGTTCTTC. Amino acids: CASSETAGSFMRVLDNEQFF.

The rearrangement joins TRBV6-5 to TRBJ2-2; possible D gene TRBD2, 6 bases. Between the trimmed V and J ends, which lost 3 bases and 5 bases, there was a span of 10 bases. The CDR3 covers 14 residues. Germline V CDR1 and CDR2: MNHEY, SVGAGI. CDR3 region: CASSYLLATGELFF. The CDR3 nucleotides are TGTGCCAGCAGTTATCTCCTAGCGACCGGGGAGCTGTTTTTT.

The chain has TRBV7-9 and TRBJ2-7; D is unclear. There are 14 residues in the CDR3. V lost 5 bases and J lost 0, with 11 bases in between. CDR1 and CDR2 (germline): SEHNR, FQNEAQ (reference sequence). Here the CDR3 reads CASSPLALSYEQYF. The DNA for the CDR3 is TGTGCCAGCAGCCCACTGGCCCTCTCCTACGAGCAGTACTTC.

This rearrangement joins TRBV30 to TRBJ1-2, with D hard to call. Trimming left V 7 bases short and J 8 bases short, with 20 bases between. From germline, CDR1 is GTSNPN and CDR2 SVGIG (reference sequence). There are 13 residues in the CDR3. CDR3 amino acids: CAYDLIDLLGYTF. CDR3 nucleotide sequence: TGTGCCTACGATCTCATAGACCTGCTGGGCTACACCTTC.

The chain uses TRBV2 and TRBJ2-5, with 9 nucleotides matching TRBD1. The CDR3 runs 15 residues. The germline V gene encodes CDR1 SNHLY and CDR2 FYNNEI. Trimming removed 6 bases from V and 3 bases from J; junction bases left unmatched: 8. The CDR3 nucleotides read TGTGCCAGCAGAACGGGGACAGGGTCAAAAGAGACCCAGTACTTC. This codes for CASRTGTGSKETQYF.

The rearrangement links TRBV7-2 to TRBJ2-7; D possibly corresponds to TRBD1 (7 bases). Trimming removed 5 bases at V and 0 bases at J, with 17 bases between. Germline assignment: CDR1 SGHTA and CDR2 FQGNSA. The CDR3 is 16 residues long. As DNA, the CDR3 is TGTGCCAGCAGCCTAACGGACAGGAGGGCCTCCTACGAGCAGTACTTC. This sequence encodes CASSLTDRRASYEQYF.

This chain connects TRBV5-1 to TRBJ2-7, with D possibly being TRBD1 or TRBD2 (6 bases each). CDR1 SGHRS and CDR2 YFSETQ come from the germline V gene. The CDR3 is 16 amino acids. Trimming pared 0 bases from V and 1 base from J, leaving 14 bases between. For the CDR3, the DNA is TGCGCCAGCAGCTTGGGAGGGGGGACGGATTCCTACGAGCAGTACTTC. Amino acid sequence: CASSLGGGTDSYEQYF.

This chain connects TRBV7-8 to TRBJ2-1; 7 bases are shared with TRBD1. Germline V CDR1 and CDR2: SGHVS, FQNEAQ. V shed 6 bases and J 4 bases; nucleotides not matched to a gene: 9. CDR3 length equals 15 residues. For the CDR3, the DNA is TGTGCCAGCAGAGATCCGACAGGGACATACAATGAGCAGTTCTTC. This translates into CASRDPTGTYNEQFF.

V usage is TRBV7-3 and J usage is TRBJ2-6, with 11 bases that match TRBD2. This CDR3 spans 19 amino acids. The trim removed 2 bases at V and 0 bases at J, leaving 6 bases unmatched. Germline V lookup: CDR1 SGHTA, CDR2 FQGTGA. DNA for the CDR3: TGTGCCAGCAGCTTAGAGTTAGCGGGGGGGCCCTCTGGGGCCAACGTCCTGACTTTC. Its protein product is CASSLELAGGPSGANVLTF.

About this clone: Different DNA sequences within this sample yield the same CDR3. The chain carries TRBV11-2 and TRBJ1-1, with D perhaps matching TRBD1 (6 bases). The CDR3 totals 18 residues. V lost 4 bases to trimming and J lost 0 bases, with 21 bases between them. Germline V CDR1 and CDR2: SGHAT, FQNNGV. The CDR3 here is CASSSRDNIHSLNTEAFF. The DNA for the CDR3 is TGTGCCAGCAGCTCCCGGGACAATATTCATTCCTTGAACACTGAAGCTTTCTTT.

As concerns this clone: Other DNA sequences of this sample code for an identical CDR3. This sequence joins TRBV2 and TRBJ2-7; tentative D call: TRBD2 (7 bases). Trimming took off 0 bases at V and 0 bases at J, with 9 bases between the two ends. CDR3 size: 15 residues. Per germline, CDR1 SNHLY and CDR2 FYNNEI. The CDR3 sequence: CASSEAGGPSYEQYF. CDR3 sequence (DNA): TGTGCCAGCAGTGAAGCCGGGGGGCCCTCCTACGAGCAGTACTTC. Combining the CDR3 with reference TRBV2 and TRBJ2-7 gives the whole variable domain EPEVTQTPSHQVTQMGQEVILRCVPISNHLYFYWYRQILGQKVEFLVSFYNNEISEKSEIFDDQFSVERPDGSNFTLKIRSTKLEDSAMYFCASSEAGGPSYEQYFGPGTRLTVT.

In regard to this clone: Other DNA variants within this sample encode the same CDR3. The chain links TRBV10-3 to TRBJ2-7; weak D call: TRBD2 (5 bases). CDR1 ENHRY and CDR2 SYGVKD come from the germline V gene. Trimming removed 0 bases from V and 2 bases from J, with 8 bases in between. The CDR3 runs 14 residues. The CDR3 is CAISESGSAYEQYF. The DNA for the CDR3 is TGTGCCATCAGTGAGTCGGGTAGCGCCTACGAGCAGTACTTC.

This chain uses TRBV30 with TRBJ2-5; D may match TRBD1 or TRBD2 (5 bases each). The J call could be wrong; TRBJ2-7 is a better fit for the DNA end. From germline, CDR1 is GTSNPN and CDR2 SVGIG (reference sequence). This CDR3 spans 15 amino acids. CDR3: CAWSAIRAGGYEQYF. CDR3 DNA: TGTGCCTGGAGTGCCATCAGGGCGGGTGGCTACGAGCAGTACTTC.

The CDR3 bases are TGCGCCAGCAGCTTGGCACCTACTAGCGGGAGAGGAGCTGAGCAGTTCTTC. Protein sequence: CASSLAPTSGRGAEQFF. The rearrangement joins TRBV5-1 to TRBJ2-1, with TRBD2 matching 11 bases. CDR1 and CDR2 (germline): SGHRS, YFSETQ. Losses at the gene ends were 0 bases for V and 9 bases for J; bases not matched to a gene: 11. There are 17 residues in the CDR3.